The 5 T cell receptor beta chains reported below all come from one sample, sequenced in a study of blood T cells in healthy people across ages. Primed by a sample-barcoded 5' primer and a J-beta primer mix, a second PCR proceeded for 7 to 11 cycles. TCRdb fed the 5' RACE reads into MiXCR, producing one record per CDR3 protein. The top ten hold about 4% of the sample, which has some 1,500,000 distinct CDR3 sequences, roughly 43% seen once. The sample taken for sequencing was blood. The receptors were gathered from a woman aged 18-29 years in good health.

This clonotype came up a few times. The chain carries TRBV7-2 and TRBJ2-5; no clear D. Per germline, CDR1 SGHTA and CDR2 FQGNSA. The CDR3 covers 15 residues. Trimming left V 0 bases short and J 5 bases short, with 13 bases between. The CDR3: CASSLARRERETQYF. DNA of the CDR3: TGTGCCAGCAGCTTAGCGAGACGCGAACGGGAGACCCAGTACTTC.

This clonotype came up a few times. J is TRBJ1-2 and V is TRBV4-3, with D unclear. The CDR3 has 14 residues. V was trimmed by 1 base and J by 4 bases, leaving 10 bases between them. The V gene's germline CDR1 is LGHNA and CDR2 YSLEER. CDR3 bases: TGCGCCAGCAGCCAAGTTGAGTCCTTCTATGGCTACACCTTC. Protein product: CASSQVESFYGYTF.

Only one count was recorded for this clonotype. An end of the junction does not agree with germline; a read error may underlie this. The chain recombines TRBV29-1 with TRBJ2-5, with 11 bases aligning to TRBD2. Germline CDR1 SQVTM, CDR2 ANQGSEA. The length of the CDR3 is 13 residues. The CDR3 spells CSVGTSGQEIQYF. The CDR3 bases are TGCAGCGTAGGGACTAGCGGACAAGAGATCCAGTACTTC.

In its sample, this clonotype was seen a few times. This chain links TRBV20-1 with TRBJ2-3; TRBD2 might be the D (5 bases). Germline CDR1 DFQATT, CDR2 SNEGSKA (reference sequence). Trimming took off 6 bases at V and 2 bases at J, with 15 bases between the two ends. The CDR3 is 14 residues long. The CDR3 is CSANRDFHTDTQYF. Here the CDR3 DNA reads TGCAGTGCCAACCGGGATTTCCACACAGATACGCAGTATTTT.

This chain links TRBV3-1 with TRBJ2-5, with 9 nucleotides matching TRBD2. The V gene's germline CDR1 is LGHDT and CDR2 YNNKEL (reference sequence). There are 16 residues in the CDR3. Unmatched junction bases numbered 10, after V lost 4 bases and J lost 4 bases. Here the CDR3 DNA reads TGTGCCAGCAGCCTCAGGACTAGCGAAGAAACAGAGACCCAGTACTTC. It translates to CASSLRTSEETETQYF.